The 27 T cell receptor beta chains below come from one sample, sequenced in a study of beta chain features in type 1 diabetes. The authors reverse transcribed all of the isolated RNA, so sequencing captured expressed TCRB transcripts. Data came from immunoSEQ multiplex PCR; TCRdb stores just in-frame clones and leaves some out. The sample has some 410,000 clones, roughly 13% seen once; the top ten hold roughly 0.035%. Sequencing used naive CD4+ T cells from blood. These receptors all come from a young man in good health.

V usage is TRBV27 and J usage is TRBJ2-1; 11 positions agree with TRBD2. Germline trimming cut 6 bases from V and 4 bases from J; bases unmatched to any gene: 5. The CDR3 runs 15 residues. Per the germline V gene, CDR1 is MNHEY and CDR2 is SMNVEV (reference sequence). In nucleotides, the CDR3 is TGTGCCAGCAGACTCGGGACTAGCGGATACAATGAGCAGTTCTTC. It is translated as CASRLGTSGYNEQFF.

The chain carries TRBV5-4 and TRBJ2-1, with D unclear. V lost 0 bases and J lost 0, with 10 bases in between. The CDR3 length is 16 residues. Germline assignment: CDR1 SGHNT and CDR2 YYREEE (reference sequence). As DNA, the CDR3 is TGTGCCAGCAGCTTGGGTACCATTAGCTCCTACAATGAGCAGTTCTTC. Translating gives CASSLGTISSYNEQFF.

This clone came up a few times. This chain uses TRBV5-1 with TRBJ2-2; D gene unclear. Per the germline V gene, CDR1 is SGHRS and CDR2 is YFSETQ. V lost 3 bases and J lost 5, with 11 bases in between. The CDR3 has 14 residues. CDR3 coding DNA: TGCGCCAGCAGCTCTACGTACGGAACCGGGGAGCTGTTTTTT. Amino acids: CASSSTYGTGELFF.

This chain links TRBV15 with TRBJ2-2, with a tentative D call TRBD2 (5 bases). Trimming pared 0 bases from V and 5 bases from J, leaving 10 bases between. The V gene's germline CDR1 is LNHNV and CDR2 YYDKDF (reference sequence). The CDR3 runs 15 residues. CDR3 sequence: CATSRELAGTGELFF. CDR3 DNA sequence: TGTGCCACCAGCAGAGAGCTGGCGGGTACCGGGGAGCTGTTTTTT.

This clone has ten or more counts. V usage is TRBV7-2 and J usage is TRBJ2-7; the D is unclear. V lost 5 bases and J lost 1, with 9 bases in between. Germline loops: CDR1 SGHTA, CDR2 FQGNSA. CDR3 length equals 13 residues. The CDR3 sequence is CASSHLGSYEQYV. The CDR3 DNA reads TGTGCCAGCAGCCACCTAGGGTCCTACGAGCAGTACGTC.

This clone was recorded a few times. The chain uses TRBV9 and TRBJ2-7, with TRBD2 identical over 8 bases. Unmatched junction bases numbered 5, after V lost 4 bases and J lost 5 bases. Germline loops: CDR1 SGDLS, CDR2 YYNGEE. The CDR3 has 13 residues. The chain's CDR3 is CASSPPGGHEQYF. The CDR3 nucleotides are TGTGCCAGCAGCCCCCCGGGGGGGCACGAGCAGTACTTC.

The V and J genes are TRBV7-2 and TRBJ1-3; D possibly corresponds to TRBD1 (6 bases). V lost 0 bases, J lost 4 bases, and 13 bases lay in between. This CDR3 comprises 16 residues. The germline CDR1 and CDR2 sequences are SGHTA and FQGNSA. The CDR3 protein is CASSLAVGHAGNTIYF. For the CDR3, the DNA is TGTGCCAGCAGCTTAGCGGTGGGACATGCAGGAAACACCATATATTTT.

This clone was counted only a few times. The V gene is TRBV9, the J gene TRBJ2-5; D possibly corresponds to TRBD2 (6 bases). Germline V gives CDR1 SGDLS, CDR2 YYNGEE. Trimming removed 0 bases at V and 0 bases at J, with 9 bases between. The CDR3 is 15 amino acids. CDR3 nucleotides: TGTGCCAGCAGCGTAGCGGAGGGGTACCAAGAGACCCAGTACTTC. This encodes CASSVAEGYQETQYF.

This rearrangement joins TRBV7-2 to TRBJ1-2, with a weak D call TRBD1 (6 bases). Germline V CDR1 and CDR2: SGHTA, FQGNSA. Trimming shortened V by 2 bases and J by 4 bases, and 11 bases separated the two germline ends. This CDR3 contains 14 residues. Here the CDR3 DNA reads TGTGCCAGCAGCTTACAGGGGACCGTCTATGGCTACACCTTC. The encoded protein is CASSLQGTVYGYTF.

This clone came up once. This CDR3 is also generated by other DNA sequences in the sample. The V call is TRBV29-1, the J call TRBJ2-1; a weak D match, TRBD1 (5 bases). Germline V gene sequence: CDR1 SQVTM, CDR2 ANQGSEA. The CDR3 loop spans 14 amino acids. V was clipped by 4 bases and J by 8 bases, with 18 bases between them. In DNA form, the CDR3 reads TGCAGCGTTGGGGGCGGAATCGGGCACGATGAGCAGTTCTTC. It encodes CSVGGGIGHDEQFF.

As DNA, the CDR3 is TGCGCCAGCAGCCCTACTAGCGGGCCGACCGGGGAGCTGTTTTTT. It is translated as CASSPTSGPTGELFF. This rearrangement joins TRBV5-1 to TRBJ2-2, with TRBD2 matching over 9 bases. This CDR3 is built from 15 residues. V shed 4 bases, J shed 5 bases, and the junction held 6 bases outside the gene matches. Germline assignment: CDR1 SGHRS and CDR2 YFSETQ.

The rearrangement links TRBV30 to TRBJ1-2; no definite D call. The CDR3 length is 16 residues. Deletions cut 3 bases from V and 0 bases from J, with 17 bases between. Germline V gene sequence: CDR1 GTSNPN, CDR2 SVGIG (reference sequence). The CDR3 DNA reads as TGTGCCTGGAGGCCGCTTCTTAAGGGAACTAACTATGGCTACACCTTC. Amino acids: CAWRPLLKGTNYGYTF. Combining the CDR3 with reference TRBV30 and TRBJ1-2 gives the whole variable domain SQTIHQWPATLVQPVGSPLSLECTVEGTSNPNLYWYRQAAGRGLQLLFYSVGIGQISSEVPQNLSASRPQDRQFILSSKKLLLSDSGFYLCAWRPLLKGTNYGYTFGSGTRLTVV.

This clone was seen only once. The V gene is TRBV4-2, the J gene TRBJ2-2; D may match TRBD1 or TRBD2 (5 bases each). This CDR3 contains 15 residues. V was clipped by 0 bases and J by 9 bases, with 14 bases between them. The V gene's germline CDR1 is LGHNA and CDR2 YNFKEQ. CDR3 residues: CASSQDGVGVRELFF. The CDR3 region has the DNA TGTGCCAGCAGCCAAGATGGTGTGGGGGTCCGGGAGCTGTTTTTT.

This clone has just a few counts. CDR3 amino acids: CASSLARGGQNIQYF. The CDR3 DNA is TGTGCCAGCAGCTTAGCACGGGGGGGTCAGAACATTCAGTACTTC. The genes are TRBV7-2 and TRBJ2-4; 8 bases fit TRBD2. V gave up 0 bases and J gave up 7 bases; unmatched junction bases: 5. This CDR3 region has 15 residues. Germline CDR1 SGHTA, CDR2 FQGNSA.

This clone appeared a few times. V is TRBV30 and J is TRBJ1-3; no clear D. V was cut by 7 bases and J by 0 bases, with 7 bases left in between. Germline V lookup: CDR1 GTSNPN, CDR2 SVGIG (reference sequence). The CDR3 length is 12 residues. Here the CDR3 reads CASVLSGNTIYF. The CDR3 DNA follows: TGTGCCTCGGTGCTCTCTGGAAACACCATATATTTT.

This clone was seen a handful of times. This chain links TRBV7-2 with TRBJ2-1, with D tentatively TRBD1 (6 bases). The V and J ends lost 5 bases and 6 bases respectively, with 14 bases between them. Germline V lookup: CDR1 SGHTA, CDR2 FQGNSA. The CDR3 runs 14 residues. CDR3 loop: CASSRRQVSNEQFF. CDR3 nucleotides: TGTGCCAGCAGCCGCAGACAGGTCTCCAATGAGCAGTTCTTC.

The V call is TRBV2, the J call TRBJ2-7; D is undetermined. Trimming removed 6 bases at V and 4 bases at J, with 13 bases between. The CDR3 is 13 amino acids. Germline loops: CDR1 SNHLY, CDR2 FYNNEI. The CDR3 DNA reads TGTGCCAGCAGATTAGTGGGGTCTTACGAGCAGTACTTC. It yields the protein CASRLVGSYEQYF.

Notes on this clone: Other DNA sequences in the sample encode the same CDR3. The V gene is TRBV4-3, the J gene TRBJ1-2; D is unresolved. Trimming pared 0 bases from V and 4 bases from J, leaving 6 bases between. Germline V gives CDR1 LGHNA, CDR2 YSLEER. There are 13 residues in the CDR3. The CDR3 DNA is TGCGCCAGCAGCCAAGAAGGAAGCTATGGCTACACCTTC. Its translation: CASSQEGSYGYTF.

This chain uses TRBV4-3 with TRBJ1-2; D gene uncertain. CDR1 and CDR2 from the germline V gene are LGHNA and YSLEER. The CDR3 spans 13 residues. Trimming left V 4 bases short and J 0 bases short, with 6 bases between. The CDR3 region is CASSRGANYGYTF. CDR3 bases: TGCGCCAGCAGCCGGGGAGCTAACTATGGCTACACCTTC.

This clone was recorded a few times. This chain uses TRBV20-1 with TRBJ2-1; D is uncertain. The germline CDR1 and CDR2 sequences are DFQATT and SNEGSKA (reference sequence). The CDR3 extends over 10 amino acids. The germline V and J ends were trimmed by 6 bases and 5 bases, with 5 bases remaining between them. Here the CDR3 DNA reads TGCAGTGCCAAGAACAATGAGCAGTTCTTC. Residues: CSAKNNEQFF.

This clone was seen a handful of times. V usage is TRBV30 and J usage is TRBJ1-1; D uncertain. V lost 2 bases, J lost 10 bases, and 11 bases lay in between. Germline CDR1 GTSNPN, CDR2 SVGIG (reference sequence). The CDR3 runs 11 residues. The CDR3 is CAWSKRVGAFF. CDR3 nucleotide sequence: TGTGCCTGGAGTAAGAGGGTTGGAGCTTTCTTT.

This clone was counted a few times. The chain joins TRBV6-1 to TRBJ1-5; D gene unclear. The CDR3 extends over 14 amino acids. Germline CDR1 and CDR2: MNHNS and SASEGT. Trimming removed 4 bases from V and 6 bases from J, with 13 bases in between. The CDR3, as DNA: TGTGCCAGCAGTGGCTCGGTAGTGGTTCAGCCCCAGCATTTT. Translated: CASSGSVVVQPQHF.

This clone was detected only a few times. V usage is TRBV11-2 and J usage is TRBJ2-7; 11 nucleotides agree with TRBD2. The CDR3 length is 15 residues. Germline V gene sequence: CDR1 SGHAT, CDR2 FQNNGV. Trimming cost V 5 bases and J 0 bases; bases outside gene matches: 3. CDR3 sequence (DNA): TGTGCCAGCAGCATGGGACTAGCGGCCTCCTACGAGCAGTACTTC. Amino acids: CASSMGLAASYEQYF.

The chain links TRBV30 to TRBJ2-7, with D perhaps given as TRBD1 or TRBD2 (5 bases each). The CDR3 runs 13 residues. The germline V gene has CDR1 GTSNPN and CDR2 SVGIG (reference sequence). The CDR3 nucleotides read TGTTCCTGGAGTAGGGGAGAGACCTACGAGCAGTACGTC. This codes for CSWSRGETYEQYV.

As for this clone: This may stem from a read error, because a much larger clone lies one nucleotide away. The same CDR3 can be traced to other DNA sequences in this sample. The rearrangement uses TRBV7-2 and TRBJ2-3; D gene ambiguous. Trimming left V 5 bases short and J 0 bases short, with 3 bases between. The CDR3 contains 12 residues. Germline CDR1 SGHTA, CDR2 FQGNSA. The CDR3 DNA follows: TGTGCCAGCAGCCCGAGCACAGATACGCAGTATTTT. Encoded protein: CASSPSTDTQYF.

This clone came up a few times. J is TRBJ2-5 and V is TRBV5-1; D might be TRBD1 or TRBD2, each matching 5 bases. The CDR3 is 15 residues long. V was shortened by 4 bases and J by 2 bases, with 15 bases between the two germline ends. Germline V gene data show CDR1 as SGHRS and CDR2 as YFSETQ. The CDR3 here is CASSPTRQIQETQYF. The CDR3 region has the DNA TGCGCCAGCAGCCCTACTAGACAGATACAAGAGACCCAGTACTTC.

The V and J genes are TRBV6-5 and TRBJ1-5; TRBD1 matches 7 bases. Germline V lookup: CDR1 MNHEY, CDR2 SVGAGI. The V and J ends lost 2 bases and 3 bases, in that order; junction bases with no gene match: 4. The CDR3 is 15 amino acids. CDR3 in amino acids: CASSYARGDNQPQHF. The CDR3 DNA is TGTGCCAGCAGTTACGCCAGGGGGGACAATCAGCCCCAGCATTTT.